This TCR beta chain was obtained from a study of CD8+ T cells in alopecia areata. As concerns this clone: Its antigen is unknown.

Sequencing used cDNA as its template, made by extracting RNA and reverse transcribing it. The repertoire was sequenced with immunoSEQ multiplex PCR; TCRdb's copy has only in-frame clones and lacks some. The sample records 89,000 or so clones, roughly half being singletons. Sorting of PBMCs yielded the CD4+ and CD8+ T cells. Study-wide results and caveats: Scalp sequencing also captures normal skin's resident alphabeta T cells. Higher clonality than in normal scalp was seen in lesional scalp, especially alopecia totalis/universalis.

V lost 4 bases and J lost 2, with 13 bases in between. This CDR3 has 15 amino acids. Germline V gene sequence: CDR1 LNHDA, CDR2 SQIVND (reference sequence). The source is a human donor with alopecia areata. The chain has TRBV19 and TRBJ2-3; possible D gene TRBD2, 5 bases. Sequenced input: NKG2D-high CD8+ T cells sorted from blood. The CDR3 loop reads CASSSFSGYTDTQYF. The CDR3 nucleotides are TGTGCCAGTAGTAGCTTCTCGGGATACACAGATACGCAGTATTTT.